The 3 T cell receptor beta chains listed next were all sequenced from one sample in a study of HIV-infected patients and healthy controls. Reverse transcription used around 500 ng RNA and constant-region primers for alpha and beta. Separate chain-specific third strand synthesis with multiplexing indices produced the alpha and beta libraries. One entry per CDR3 protein, called by TCRdb with MiXCR from the 5' RACE reads. The table has approximately 25,000 distinct CDR3 sequences, under 9.5% seen once; the top ten hold about 4%. All unsorted peripheral T cells were captured because whole blood was used without fractionation. Sequenced material: blood. The source of these receptors is an adult in good health.

This clonotype was seen ten or more times. CDR3 DNA: TGCAGCGCGCAAGATCTGGTCTATGGCTACACCTTC. This translates into CSAQDLVYGYTF. The gene calls are TRBV29-1 and TRBJ1-2; D is unresolved. Germline V gene data show CDR1 as SQVTM and CDR2 as ANQGSEA. Trimming stripped 7 bases from V and 4 bases from J, with 13 bases between. The CDR3 loop spans 12 amino acids.

The table lists this clonotype with many counts. The chain couples TRBV6-6 to TRBJ1-1; D gene unclear. Germline-derived CDR1 and CDR2 are MNHNY and SVGAGI (reference sequence). Trimming took 4 bases from V and 0 from J, leaving 15 bases between them. The CDR3 has 16 amino acids. CDR3 bases: TGTGCCAGCAGTTTAGGACGGACCGGAATGAACACTGAAGCTTTCTTT. Protein product: CASSLGRTGMNTEAFF.

The sample holds many counts of this clonotype. The chain recombines TRBV28 with TRBJ2-1; TRBD1 might be the D (6 bases). Deletions cut 6 bases from V and 4 bases from J, with 16 bases between. Germline values: CDR1 MDHEN, CDR2 SYDVKM. The CDR3 has 15 residues. In nucleotides, the CDR3 is TGTGCCAGCAGGTCCGGGACAACGAGATACAATGAGCAGTTCTTC. Its translation is CASRSGTTRYNEQFF.